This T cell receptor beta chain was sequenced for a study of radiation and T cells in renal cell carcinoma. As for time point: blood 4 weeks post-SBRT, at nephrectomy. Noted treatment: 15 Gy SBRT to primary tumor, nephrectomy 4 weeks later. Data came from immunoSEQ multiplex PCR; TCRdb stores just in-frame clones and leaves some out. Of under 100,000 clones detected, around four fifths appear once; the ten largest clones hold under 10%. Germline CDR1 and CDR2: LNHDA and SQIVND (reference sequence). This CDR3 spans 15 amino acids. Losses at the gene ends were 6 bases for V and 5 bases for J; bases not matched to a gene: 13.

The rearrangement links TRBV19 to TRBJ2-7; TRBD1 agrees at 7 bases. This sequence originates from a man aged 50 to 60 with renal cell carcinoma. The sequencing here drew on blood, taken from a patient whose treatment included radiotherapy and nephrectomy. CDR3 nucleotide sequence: TGTGCCAGTAGCACCGCCAGGGACAGTCTAAACGAGCAGTACTTC. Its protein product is CASSTARDSLNEQYF.